Listed below are T cell receptor beta chains from one sample, sequenced in a study of T cells after yellow fever vaccination. TCRdb ran MiXCR on the 5' RACE reads and lists one entry per CDR3 protein. Of about 500,000 distinct CDR3 sequences listed, around 16% are singletons. Sequenced here: PBMCs, sampled 5 to 6 days after the first yellow fever vaccination. These TCRs come from a man aged 18 to 29 who received the YFV17D yellow fever vaccine. Each CDR3 is given with its conserved first and last residue. D genes are given only for firm matches. Clone size is shown for a subset of rows, as once, few, many or a class of expanded clone.

>TRBV5-6|NA|TRBJ2-3|many|14
CASSLVGDGHTQYF
TGTGCCAGCAGCTTGGTTGGCGATGGTCATACGCAGTATTTT
>TRBV7-9|NA|TRBJ2-3|NA|15
CASSSGPRGTDTQYF
TGTGCCAGCAGTTCAGGACCGCGGGGCACAGATACGCAGTATTTT
>TRBV23-1|NA|TRBJ2-1|NA|16
CVSRQQMRPAGNEQFF
TGCGTCAGCAGGCAGCAGATGCGCCCTGCGGGCAATGAGCAGTTCTTC
>TRBV3-1|NA|TRBJ1-2|few|15
CASSPGTTAAYGYTF
TGTGCCAGCAGCCCGGGGACGACAGCAGCCTATGGCTACACCTTC
>TRBV6-2/TRBV6-3|TRBD2|TRBJ2-2|NA|19
CASRFAGLAGGLNTGELFF
TGTGCCAGCAGATTCGCAGGGCTAGCGGGGGGCTTGAACACCGGGGAGCTGTTTTTT
>TRBV29-1|NA|TRBJ2-1|NA|12
CSVHGALNEQFF
TGCAGCGTTCATGGAGCTCTTAATGAGCAGTTCTTC
>TRBV12-3/TRBV12-4|TRBD1|TRBJ2-3|few|15
CASSSGQSGTDTQYF
TGTGCCAGCAGTTCGGGACAGAGTGGCACAGATACGCAGTATTTT
>TRBV11-2|TRBD2|TRBJ2-5|many|14
CASSLDPGGETQYF
TGTGCCAGCAGCTTGGACCCGGGGGGGGAGACCCAGTACTTC
>TRBV9|TRBD1|TRBJ1-2|few|15
CASTLGQGANYGYTF
TGTGCCAGCACCCTGGGACAGGGGGCGAACTATGGCTACACCTTC
>TRBV6-2/TRBV6-3|TRBD1|TRBJ2-5|many|13
CASRDRGRETQYF
TGTGCCAGCCGGGACAGGGGAAGAGAGACCCAGTACTTC
>TRBV7-2|NA|TRBJ2-7|few|14
CASSPRQDSYEQYF
TGTGCCAGCAGCCCCCGACAGGACTCCTACGAGCAGTACTTC
>TRBV29-1|NA|TRBJ2-1|NA|12
CSVELGGREQFF
TGCAGCGTTGAATTAGGGGGACGAGAGCAGTTCTTC
>TRBV11-1|TRBD1|TRBJ2-3|NA|19
CACSTDRVSQSHDADTQYF
TGTGCCTGCAGCACTGACAGGGTCTCTCAAAGCCACGATGCCGATACGCAGTATTTT
>TRBV4-2|TRBD2|TRBJ2-7|NA|15
CASSQDGTSLYEQYF
TGTGCCAGCAGCCAAGATGGGACTAGCCTCTACGAGCAGTACTTC
>TRBV7-8|NA|TRBJ1-1|few|13
CASSLNGDTEAFF
TGTGCCAGCAGCTTAAACGGAGACACTGAAGCTTTCTTT
>TRBV12-3/TRBV12-4|NA|TRBJ2-3|few|14
CASSFKRGTDTQYF
TGTGCCAGCAGTTTTAAGCGGGGCACAGATACGCAGTATTTT
>TRBV7-2|NA|TRBJ1-5|NA|11
CASSVGPILHF
TGTGCCAGCAGCGTGGGGCCCATTTTGCATTTT
>TRBV7-2|NA|TRBJ1-2|few|16
CASSLRGEGRNYGYTF
TGTGCCAGCAGCTTAAGGGGTGAGGGCAGGAACTATGGCTACACCTTC
>TRBV5-1|NA|TRBJ2-3|NA|14
CASSLAMWSDTQYF
TGCGCCAGCAGCTTGGCTATGTGGTCGGATACGCAGTATTTT
>TRBV2|NA|TRBJ1-5|few|16
CASRRGDTTAGQPQHF
TGTGCTAGCAGACGAGGCGACACTACGGCGGGTCAGCCCCAGCATTTT
>TRBV20-1|NA|TRBJ1-1|NA|13
CSASGQPNTEAFF
TGCAGTGCCTCAGGACAGCCGAACACTGAAGCTTTCTTT
>TRBV11-2|NA|TRBJ2-1|NA|13
CASREGIYDEQFF
TGTGCCAGCAGAGAGGGGATCTACGATGAGCAGTTCTTC
>TRBV6-1|NA|TRBJ1-2|NA|15
CASSQQGGQHYGYTF
TGTGCCAGCAGTCAACAGGGCGGACAGCACTATGGCTACACCTTC
>TRBV12-3/TRBV12-4|NA|TRBJ1-4|few|12
CASSNQGGKLFF
TGTGCCAGCAGTAACCAGGGCGGAAAACTGTTTTTT
>TRBV19|NA|TRBJ1-1|NA|15
CASSTAFRDHTEAFF
TGTGCCAGTAGTACTGCGTTCAGGGATCACACTGAAGCTTTCTTT
>TRBV20-1|NA|TRBJ1-4|NA|14
CSAREHATNEKLFF
TGCAGTGCTAGAGAGCATGCAACTAATGAAAAACTGTTTTTT
>TRBV7-2|NA|TRBJ2-5|many|13
CASSSNFQETQYF
TGTGCCAGCAGCTCGAACTTCCAAGAGACCCAGTACTTC
>TRBV9|NA|TRBJ1-2|few|12
CASSAQGYGYTF
TGTGCCAGCAGCGCCCAGGGTTATGGCTACACCTTC
>TRBV11-2|TRBD1|TRBJ1-5|few|18
CASSLDPPWTGLNQPQHF
TGTGCCAGCAGCTTAGACCCTCCCTGGACAGGGTTAAATCAGCCCCAGCATTTT
>TRBV6-5|TRBD1|TRBJ1-4|NA|16
CASSYYYRGQGEKLFF
TGTGCCAGCAGTTACTATTACAGGGGGCAGGGTGAAAAACTGTTTTTT
>TRBV10-3|TRBD1|TRBJ1-5|few|15
CAISQNTGAGQPQHF
TGTGCCATCAGTCAGAATACAGGGGCAGGTCAGCCCCAGCATTTT
>TRBV25-1|TRBD1|TRBJ1-6|NA|15
CASSEYGTGSGPLHF
TGTGCCAGCAGTGAATACGGGACAGGGAGCGGACCCCTCCACTTT
>TRBV4-3|NA|TRBJ1-2|few|14
CASSRTGANYGYTF
TGCGCCAGCAGCCGTACAGGAGCTAACTATGGCTACACCTTC
>TRBV7-2|NA|TRBJ2-1|few|13
CASSLAGINEQFF
TGTGCCAGCAGCTTAGCAGGAATTAATGAGCAGTTCTTC
>TRBV6-4|TRBD1|TRBJ1-1|NA|15
CASSETGSRGTEAFF
TGTGCCAGCAGTGAGACAGGGTCAAGGGGTACTGAAGCTTTCTTT
>TRBV12-3/TRBV12-4|NA|TRBJ1-2|NA|13
CASSLARPGGYTF
TGTGCCAGCAGTTTAGCGCGGCCAGGGGGCTACACCTTC
>TRBV20-1|NA|TRBJ2-3|few|14
CSARRVGETDTQYF
TGCAGTGCCCGTCGCGTTGGTGAAACAGATACGCAGTATTTT
>TRBV9|TRBD1|TRBJ2-1|NA|15
CASSVEGGLWNEQFF
TGTGCCAGCAGCGTAGAAGGGGGCCTGTGGAATGAGCAGTTCTTC
>TRBV5-1|NA|TRBJ2-7|NA|15
CASSLEGRVKNEQYF
TGCGCCAGCAGCTTGGAGGGCAGGGTTAAGAACGAGCAGTACTTC
>TRBV27|NA|TRBJ2-2|NA|13
CASSLSSAGELFF
TGTGCCAGCAGTTTAAGTTCGGCCGGGGAGCTGTTTTTT
>TRBV6-1|NA|TRBJ2-5|few|15
CASSEARTRFETQYF
TGTGCCAGCAGTGAAGCTCGGACCCGGTTCGAGACCCAGTACTTC
>TRBV6-2/TRBV6-3|NA|TRBJ2-5|few|14
CASGSRAPGETQYF
TGTGCCAGCGGATCTCGGGCGCCAGGAGAGACCCAGTACTTC
>TRBV27|TRBD2|TRBJ2-5|NA|16
CASSLLAGGFQETQYF
TGTGCCAGCAGTTTGTTAGCGGGGGGGTTCCAAGAGACCCAGTACTTC
>TRBV18|NA|TRBJ1-5|NA|14
CASSPGRKNQPQHF
TGTGCCAGCTCACCGGGGAGGAAGAATCAGCCCCAGCATTTT
>TRBV27|TRBD1|TRBJ2-1|many|15
CASSHGQGLGNEQFF
TGTGCCAGCAGTCATGGACAGGGGCTTGGTAATGAGCAGTTCTTC
>TRBV7-8|TRBD1|TRBJ1-5|few|15
CASSPRDRDGQPQHF
TGTGCCAGCAGCCCCCGGGACAGGGATGGTCAGCCCCAGCATTTT
>TRBV7-9|NA|TRBJ1-4|many|14
CASSLARQGEKLFF
TGTGCCAGCAGCTTAGCGCGGCAGGGTGAAAAACTGTTTTTT
>TRBV7-2|NA|TRBJ2-7|NA|14
CASSLETGPYEQYF
TGTGCCAGCAGCTTAGAAACGGGCCCCTACGAGCAGTACTTC
>TRBV7-3|TRBD2|TRBJ2-2|NA|16
CASSDGREGNTGELFF
TGTGCCAGCAGCGACGGCAGGGAGGGAAACACCGGGGAGCTGTTTTTT
>TRBV12-3/TRBV12-4|NA|TRBJ2-4|NA|13
CASSLAGTNIQYF
TGTGCCAGCAGTTTAGCCGGGACGAACATTCAGTACTTC
>TRBV5-1|NA|TRBJ1-2|few|15
CASSSYTGQSYGYTF
TGCGCCAGCAGCTCGTACACTGGACAGTCCTATGGCTACACCTTC
>TRBV7-3|NA|TRBJ2-3|NA|15
CASRDNGGDTDTQYF
TGTGCCAGCAGAGACAACGGCGGGGACACAGATACGCAGTATTTT
>TRBV4-3|NA|TRBJ1-2|NA|16
CASGQTTGRGNYGYTF
TGCGCCAGCGGACAGACTACAGGGAGAGGGAACTATGGCTACACCTTC
>TRBV7-2|NA|TRBJ1-2|few|15
CASSRAQTGYYGYTF
TGTGCCAGCAGCCGGGCGCAAACAGGATACTATGGCTACACCTTC
>TRBV3-1|NA|TRBJ1-1|once|15
CASSQDLIRVGEAFF
TGTGCCAGCAGCCAAGATCTTATAAGGGTAGGTGAAGCTTTCTTT
>TRBV3-1|NA|TRBJ1-3|NA|14
CASGRVRDGNTIYF
TGTGCCAGCGGCAGGGTCCGAGATGGAAACACCATATATTTT
>TRBV5-1|NA|TRBJ1-2|NA|13
CASSYREGYGYTF
TGCGCCAGCAGCTACAGGGAGGGGTATGGCTACACCTTC